Presented here are 20 T cell receptor beta chains from one specimen sequenced in a study of blood T cells in healthy people across ages. Alongside a J-beta primer mix, a sample-barcoded 5' primer served in a second PCR lasting roughly 7 to 11 cycles. TCRdb itself ran the 5' RACE reads through MiXCR, one entry per CDR3 protein. Among under 950,000 distinct CDR3 sequences listed, about 24% were seen once. The sample comprised blood. These receptors originate from a man aged 70-80 years in good health.

Points on this clonotype: The junction shows a germline mismatch at one end, possibly a read error. The chain recombines TRBV15 with TRBJ1-2; 7 positions agree with TRBD1. CDR1 is LNHNV and CDR2 is YYDKDF in the germline V gene (reference sequence). The CDR3 loop spans 14 amino acids. The CDR3 sequence is CASSTADREKGYTF. CDR3 bases: TGTGCCTCCAGCACAGCCGACAGGGAGAAGGGCTACACCTTC.

The chain combines TRBV20-1 with TRBJ2-5, with D unclear. Trimming removed 4 bases from V and 0 bases from J, with 9 bases in between. This CDR3 contains 13 residues. The germline V gene has CDR1 DFQATT and CDR2 SNEGSKA (reference sequence). The CDR3 loop is CSANTHNQETQYF. CDR3 sequence (DNA): TGCAGTGCTAATACACACAACCAAGAGACCCAGTACTTC.

The J gene is TRBJ2-2, the V gene TRBV29-1; D remains ambiguous. Per germline, CDR1 SQVTM and CDR2 ANQGSEA. The CDR3 is 11 residues long. Trimming stripped 4 bases from V and 5 bases from J, with 5 bases between. The DNA for the CDR3 is TGCAGCGTTGGGGTAACCGGGGAGCTGTTTTTT. It is translated as CSVGVTGELFF.

V and J are TRBV28 and TRBJ2-1; 12 nucleotides align to TRBD2. This CDR3 is built from 18 residues. The germline CDR1 and CDR2 sequences are MDHEN and SYDVKM. J gave up 10 bases and V 4 bases, and 17 bases lay outside the gene matches. The CDR3 coding sequence is TGTGCCAGCAGTTCGAGCCATCTAGGACTAGCGGGATTAGGAGAGCAGTTCTTC. This sequence encodes CASSSSHLGLAGLGEQFF. The variable domain in full, with the rest retrieved from reference TRBV28 and TRBJ2-1, is DVKVTQSSRYLVKRTGEKVFLECVQDMDHENMFWYRQDPGLGLRLIYFSYDVKMKEKGDIPEGYSVSREKKERFSLILESASTNQTSMYLCASSSSHLGLAGLGEQFFGPGTRLTVL.

Worth noting for this clonotype: It may be a read error: a sequence one base away is much more abundant. This chain uses TRBV27 with TRBJ2-1; D uncertain. Trimming pared 8 bases from V and 5 bases from J, leaving 7 bases between. Germline V CDR1 and CDR2: MNHEY, SMNVEV (reference sequence). This CDR3 has 11 amino acids. CDR3 loop: CASASHNEQFF. CDR3 in DNA: TGTGCCAGCGCCTCGCACAATGAGCAGTTCTTC.

This clonotype was picked up a small number of times. This CDR3 reads CASFRHEQYF. The CDR3 DNA sequence: TGTGCCAGCTTTCGACACGAGCAGTACTTC. This rearrangement joins TRBV5-8 to TRBJ2-7; D remains ambiguous. Germline assignment: CDR1 SGHTS and CDR2 YDEGEE. Deletions cut 7 bases from V and 5 bases from J, with 7 bases between. The CDR3 extends over 10 amino acids.

The table lists this clonotype with a count of one. The chain carries TRBV3-1 and TRBJ1-3, with D hard to call. Trimming took off 2 bases at V and 2 bases at J, with 7 bases between the two ends. CDR3 length: 14 residues. The germline gives CDR1 LGHDT, CDR2 YNNKEL (reference sequence). The chain's CDR3 is CASSQRGTGNTIYF. CDR3 nucleotide sequence: TGTGCCAGCAGCCAAAGAGGGACTGGAAACACCATATATTTT.

The rearrangement links TRBV9 to TRBJ1-6; no reliable D call. Germline-derived CDR1 and CDR2 are SGDLS and YYNGEE. Trimming cost V 4 bases and J 8 bases, with 22 bases left between them. The CDR3 has 17 residues. CDR3 region: CASSQLPGPILDSPLHF. The CDR3 region has the DNA TGTGCCAGCAGCCAACTACCGGGCCCGATCCTTGATTCACCCCTCCACTTT. The full variable domain, its missing parts supplied by reference TRBV9 and TRBJ1-6, is DSGVTQTPKHLITATGQRVTLRCSPRSGDLSVYWYQQSLDQGLQFLIQYYNGEERAKGNILERFSAQQFPDLHSELNLSSLELGDSALYFCASSQLPGPILDSPLHFGNGTRLTVT.

V usage is TRBV5-1 and J usage is TRBJ2-3; weak D call: TRBD2 (6 bases). Germline CDR1 and CDR2: SGHRS and YFSETQ. Trimming left V 3 bases short and J 6 bases short, with 14 bases between. The CDR3 extends over 14 amino acids. CDR3 region: CASSSSGLGDTQYF. CDR3 bases: TGCGCCAGCAGCTCGAGCGGGCTAGGGGATACGCAGTATTTT.

V and J are TRBV4-1 and TRBJ2-7; D might be TRBD2 (5 bases). V was shortened by 0 bases and J by 3 bases, with 6 bases between the two germline ends. The length of the CDR3 is 13 residues. From germline, CDR1 is MGHRA and CDR2 YSYEKL. CDR3 protein: CASSQDGIYEQYF. The CDR3 DNA is TGCGCCAGCAGCCAAGACGGGATCTACGAGCAGTACTTC.

The chain uses TRBV28 and TRBJ1-1, with D perhaps matching TRBD1 (5 bases). This CDR3 is built from 14 residues. Trimming took off 6 bases at V and 1 base at J, with 12 bases between the two ends. Germline lookup yields CDR1 MDHEN and CDR2 SYDVKM. CDR3 nucleotides: TGTGCCAGCAGAACGGGCGGGGCGAACACTGAAGCTTTCTTT. Translating gives CASRTGGANTEAFF. Full variable domain (missing parts from reference TRBV28 and TRBJ1-1): DVKVTQSSRYLVKRTGEKVFLECVQDMDHENMFWYRQDPGLGLRLIYFSYDVKMKEKGDIPEGYSVSREKKERFSLILESASTNQTSMYLCASRTGGANTEAFFGQGTRLTVV.

This clonotype has only a few counts. CDR3 sequence (DNA): TGTGCCACCAGTGATTTACAGGTTCCGCATGGCTACACCTTC. Protein sequence: CATSDLQVPHGYTF. J is TRBJ1-2 and V is TRBV24-1; D might be TRBD1 (5 bases). The CDR3 is 14 residues long. Germline V gene data show CDR1 as KGHDR and CDR2 as SFDVKD. Trimming took off 1 base at V and 6 bases at J, with 11 bases between the two ends.

The chain joins TRBV20-1 to TRBJ2-1, with TRBD1 matching 7 bases. CDR1 DFQATT and CDR2 SNEGSKA come from the germline V gene (reference sequence). The CDR3 is made up of 14 amino acids. J gave up 3 bases and V 4 bases, and 6 bases lay outside the gene matches. The CDR3 nucleotides read TGCAGTGCTAACGGCCAGGGGGACTACAATGAGCAGTTCTTC. Its translation is CSANGQGDYNEQFF.

About this clonotype: No DNA is shown, since the ends of the CDR3 on it are uncertain; the CDR3 is the one TCRdb lists. The chain is built from TRBV5-1 and TRBJ1-4; the D call of TRBD1 is as the table states it, not checked on the DNA. Both ends counted, the CDR3 spans 15 residues. The germline V gene encodes CDR1 SGHRS and CDR2 YFSETQ. CDR3 residues: CASSSSGQGNEKLFF.

This chain links TRBV18 with TRBJ2-7; 10 positions match TRBD1. CDR1 KGHSH and CDR2 LQKENI come from the germline V gene. Trimming cost V 6 bases and J 6 bases; bases outside gene matches: 11. This CDR3 spans 15 amino acids. The CDR3 region is CASSRAGTGDFEQYV. The CDR3 bases are TGTGCCAGCTCGCGTGCCGGGACAGGGGATTTCGAGCAGTACGTC.

The chain's CDR3 is CSVYLDGGRSSGNTIYF. DNA for the CDR3: TGCAGCGTTTATCTAGATGGGGGCCGGAGCTCTGGAAACACCATATATTTT. The gene calls are TRBV29-1 and TRBJ1-3; possibly TRBD1 for D (6 bases). The germline V gene has CDR1 SQVTM and CDR2 ANQGSEA. Trimming removed 5 bases from V and 0 bases from J, with 20 bases in between. CDR3 length: 17 residues.

V gene TRBV5-1 combines with J gene TRBJ2-3; 7 positions match TRBD2. This CDR3 region has 15 residues. Per the germline V gene, CDR1 is SGHRS and CDR2 is YFSETQ. Unmatched junction bases numbered 11, after V lost 4 bases and J lost 6 bases. The CDR3 DNA reads as TGCGCCAGCAGCGCAAGGAGCGGGGAGGGGGATACGCAGTATTTT. Translating gives CASSARSGEGDTQYF.

This clonotype appeared a few times. The rearrangement joins TRBV9 to TRBJ1-4; TRBD1 aligns across 12 bases. Germline V CDR1 and CDR2: SGDLS, YYNGEE. The CDR3 is 15 residues long. J was trimmed by 8 bases and V by 3 bases; bases with no gene match: 5. CDR3 DNA: TGTGCCAGCAGCGCGGGGACAGGGGGCCGGGAAAAACTGTTTTTT. It is translated as CASSAGTGGREKLFF. The complete variable domain, with remaining parts taken from reference TRBV9 and TRBJ1-4, reads DSGVTQTPKHLITATGQRVTLRCSPRSGDLSVYWYQQSLDQGLQFLIQYYNGEERAKGNILERFSAQQFPDLHSELNLSSLELGDSALYFCASSAGTGGREKLFFGSGTQLSVL.

V usage is TRBV5-1 and J usage is TRBJ2-1; D is uncertain. The CDR3 is 15 amino acids. V dropped 4 bases and J dropped 5 bases, with 16 bases sitting between them. Per the germline V gene, CDR1 is SGHRS and CDR2 is YFSETQ. The CDR3 sequence is CASSQQPSLDNEQFF. The CDR3 nucleotides are TGCGCCAGCAGCCAGCAACCCTCCCTGGACAATGAGCAGTTCTTC.

This clonotype turned up a few times. The V call is TRBV20-1, the J call TRBJ2-1; TRBD1 matches at 9 bases. The ends lost 3 bases at V and 7 bases at J; junction bases unmatched: 10. The CDR3 sequence is 15 residues long. Germline lookup yields CDR1 DFQATT and CDR2 SNEGSKA (reference sequence). In DNA, the CDR3 is TGCAGTGCTAGGGAGGACAGGGGCCACCTTAATGAGCAGTTCTTC. Protein product: CSAREDRGHLNEQFF.